These 27 T cell receptor beta chains were all obtained from the same sample, sequenced in a study of beta chain features in type 1 diabetes. Isolated RNA was reverse transcribed in full, so expressed TCRB transcripts were sequenced. Assay: immunoSEQ multiplex PCR; the TCRdb copy retains only in-frame clones and omits some. The sample lists more than 140,000 clones; roughly 9.7% were seen once. Material: central memory CD4+ T cells from blood. Receptors originate from a woman in her thirties or forties in good health.

This clone has ten or more counts. The chain joins TRBV7-9 to TRBJ1-1; D is ambiguous. V was clipped by 5 bases and J by 6 bases, with 16 bases between them. CDR1 and CDR2 from the germline V gene are SEHNR and FQNEAQ (reference sequence). CDR3 length equals 14 residues. CDR3 in amino acids: CASSPEWAKAEAFF. The DNA of the CDR3 is TGTGCCAGCAGCCCCGAATGGGCTAAGGCTGAAGCTTTCTTT.

The V call is TRBV5-4, the J call TRBJ2-5, with 7 positions matching TRBD1. Germline V lookup: CDR1 SGHNT, CDR2 YYREEE (reference sequence). V gave up 4 bases and J gave up 3 bases; unmatched junction bases: 9. The CDR3 consists of 15 residues. DNA of the CDR3: TGTGCCAGCAGCCGATACTTAACAGGGGAAGAGACCCAGTACTTC. Protein product: CASSRYLTGEETQYF.

This clone appeared a few times. V is TRBV5-1 and J is TRBJ2-7, with 7 bases matching TRBD2. V shed 4 bases, J shed 0 bases, and the junction held 7 bases outside the gene matches. Germline values: CDR1 SGHRS, CDR2 YFSETQ. This CDR3 has 15 residues. The chain's CDR3 is CASSGRAGVSYEQYF. As DNA, the CDR3 is TGCGCCAGCAGCGGGCGGGCGGGGGTCTCCTACGAGCAGTACTTC.

This clone was recorded a few times. The J gene is TRBJ2-7, the V gene TRBV18, with TRBD1 as a possible D gene (5 bases). Germline V gene sequence: CDR1 KGHSH, CDR2 LQKENI. There are 12 residues in the CDR3. Trimming took off 1 base at V and 6 bases at J, with 7 bases between the two ends. CDR3: CASSPLQGEQYF. The CDR3 DNA follows: TGTGCCAGCTCACCACTCCAGGGCGAGCAGTACTTC.

In its sample, this clone was seen a few times. The CDR3: CASSFELEQYF. The CDR3 region has the DNA TGTGCCAGCAGCTTCGAACTCGAGCAGTACTTC. J is TRBJ2-7 and V is TRBV5-6, with unresolved D. Trimming pared 2 bases from V and 6 bases from J, leaving 6 bases between. The CDR3 has 11 amino acids. Germline V gives CDR1 SGHDT, CDR2 YYEEEE.

The chain links TRBV6-5 to TRBJ2-7; a weak D match, TRBD1 (5 bases). Germline V CDR1 and CDR2: MNHEY, SVGAGI. Trimming removed 3 bases at V and 1 base at J, with 13 bases between. There are 15 residues in the CDR3. The CDR3 sequence: CASSYRQGFSYEQYF. CDR3 DNA sequence: TGTGCCAGCAGTTATCGGCAGGGTTTTTCCTACGAGCAGTACTTC.

The V gene is TRBV19, the J gene TRBJ1-5, with a weak D call TRBD1 (5 bases). The CDR3 totals 14 residues. Germline lookup yields CDR1 LNHDA and CDR2 SQIVND (reference sequence). Trimming shortened V by 11 bases and J by 2 bases, and 16 bases separated the two germline ends. The CDR3 nucleotides read TGTGCCTCCGAGCACCAGGGCGGCAATCAGCCCCAGCATTTT. This codes for CASEHQGGNQPQHF. Supplemented by reference TRBV19 and TRBJ1-5, the full variable domain reads DGGITQSPKYLFRKEGQNVTLSCEQNLNHDAMYWYRQDPGQGLRLIYYSQIVNDFQKGDIAEGYSVSREKKESFPLTVTSAQKNPTAFYLCASEHQGGNQPQHFGDGTRLSIL.

This chain uses TRBV5-1 with TRBJ1-4, with 8 bases that match TRBD1. The CDR3 contains 16 residues. The V gene end was trimmed by 0 bases and the J gene end by 7 bases; junction bases not matched to a gene: 8. CDR1 SGHRS and CDR2 YFSETQ come from the germline V gene. The CDR3 here is CASSLASQGASEKLFF. In DNA, the CDR3 is TGCGCCAGCAGCTTGGCCAGTCAGGGGGCGAGTGAAAAACTGTTTTTT.

A single count supports this clone. The chain uses TRBV5-6 and TRBJ1-1; 8 positions match TRBD1. Germline V gives CDR1 SGHDT, CDR2 YYEEEE. The J segment lost 7 bases and the V segment lost 7 bases, leaving 18 bases of the junction unmatched. The CDR3 loop spans 16 amino acids. The CDR3 nucleotides read TGTGCCAGCGACTCCCATCTACAGGGGGTACGCCGTGAAGCTTTCTTT. Translation: CASDSHLQGVRREAFF.

This clone has ten or more counts. Compared with germline, one end of the junction differs, possibly owing to a read error. The chain joins TRBV11-2 to TRBJ1-2, with TRBD1 matching over 9 bases. The CDR3 contains 14 residues. Germline values: CDR1 SGHAT, CDR2 FQNNGV. The CDR3 bases are TGTGCCAGCAGCCTTCAAGCCGGGACAGGGATAACTGCCTTC. Its translation: CASSLQAGTGITAF.

There are a few counts of this clone. The chain joins TRBV27 to TRBJ2-3; 11 bases are a match to TRBD2. The V gene end was trimmed by 3 bases and the J gene end by 3 bases; junction bases not matched to a gene: 11. CDR3 length: 18 amino acids. Germline values: CDR1 MNHEY, CDR2 SMNVEV (reference sequence). The CDR3, as DNA: TGTGCCAGCAGTTTGGAGACTAGCGGGGTAAATCGGACAGATACGCAGTATTTT. Residues: CASSLETSGVNRTDTQYF.

This clone turned up a few times. The genes are TRBV7-2 and TRBJ1-3, with no clear D. The CDR3 spans 14 residues. Germline V gene data show CDR1 as SGHTA and CDR2 as FQGNSA. V was pared by 5 bases and J by 4 bases, with 12 bases between. This CDR3 reads CASSATGSGNTIYF. The CDR3 bases are TGTGCCAGCAGCGCCACGGGGTCGGGAAACACCATATATTTT. Full variable domain (remainder filled in from reference TRBV7-2 and TRBJ1-3): GAGVSQSPSNKVTEKGKDVELRCDPISGHTALYWYRQSLGQGLEFLIYFQGNSAPDKSGLPSDRFSAERTGGSVSTLTIQRTQQEDSAVYLCASSATGSGNTIYFGEGSWLTVV.

In its sample, this clone was seen a few times. The chain employs TRBV7-2 and TRBJ2-2; 8 bases line up with TRBD2. Germline CDR1 is SGHTA and CDR2 is FQGNSA. This CDR3 comprises 16 residues. V shed 3 bases, J shed 5 bases, and the junction held 8 bases outside the gene matches. The CDR3 DNA is TGTGCCAGCAGCTTTTCGGGGGGGCCAAGGACCGGGGAGCTGTTTTTT. It yields the protein CASSFSGGPRTGELFF.

This clone was found a few times. This chain uses TRBV27 with TRBJ1-1, with D perhaps TRBD1 (5 bases). CDR1 and CDR2 from the germline V gene are MNHEY and SMNVEV (reference sequence). The CDR3 runs to 14 residues. The V end was cut by 5 bases, the J end by 4 bases, with 14 bases between. Here the CDR3 reads CASSPSRVSTEAFF. CDR3 DNA sequence: TGTGCCAGCAGTCCCTCCAGGGTGAGCACTGAAGCTTTCTTT.

The chain combines TRBV7-2 with TRBJ2-1; 11 nucleotides agree with TRBD2. Trimming at V came to 5 bases and at J to 7 bases, leaving 4 bases not matched to a gene. The CDR3 totals 14 residues. Per germline, CDR1 SGHTA and CDR2 FQGNSA. The CDR3 bases are TGTGCCAGCAGCCCGACTAGCGGGGTGAATGAGCAGTTCTTC. This gives the protein CASSPTSGVNEQFF.

V and J are TRBV4-3 and TRBJ1-2; D not resolved. Germline V gene lookup returns CDR1 LGHNA and CDR2 YSLEER. The germline V and J ends were trimmed by 0 bases and 4 bases, with 12 bases remaining between them. The CDR3 sequence is 15 residues long. This CDR3 reads CASSQDGARGYGYTF. CDR3 DNA: TGCGCCAGCAGCCAAGACGGAGCTCGAGGCTATGGCTACACCTTC.

The chain uses TRBV19 and TRBJ2-2, with D possibly being TRBD1 (6 bases). The CDR3 is 13 amino acids. CDR1 and CDR2 (germline): LNHDA, SQIVND (reference sequence). With 6 bases removed from V and 7 bases from J, the gap between germline ends came to 12 bases. The CDR3 DNA reads TGTGCCAGTAGGTCTACAGGGATCGGGGAGCTGTTTTTT. Its protein is CASRSTGIGELFF. Looking up the rest from reference TRBV19 and TRBJ2-2 gives the full variable domain: DGGITQSPKYLFRKEGQNVTLSCEQNLNHDAMYWYRQDPGQGLRLIYYSQIVNDFQKGDIAEGYSVSREKKESFPLTVTSAQKNPTAFYLCASRSTGIGELFFGEGSRLTVL.

Many counts were recorded for this clone. The chain couples TRBV7-2 to TRBJ1-5, with D tentatively TRBD1 (5 bases). The V and J ends lost 4 bases and 2 bases respectively, with 12 bases between them. Germline-derived CDR1 and CDR2 are SGHTA and FQGNSA. The CDR3 spans 15 residues. The CDR3 sequence: CASSSQERGNQPQHF. DNA for the CDR3: TGTGCCAGCAGCTCACAGGAACGGGGCAATCAGCCCCAGCATTTT.

This clone was found a few times. This rearrangement joins TRBV7-2 to TRBJ1-2; D unresolved. Trimming removed 5 bases at V and 1 base at J, with 11 bases between. This CDR3 is built from 14 residues. Germline V lookup: CDR1 SGHTA, CDR2 FQGNSA. The CDR3 bases are TGTGCCAGCAGCCCTACAAGGAGTAACTATGGCTACACCTTC. Its translation: CASSPTRSNYGYTF.

This clone was found a few times. The chain uses TRBV2 and TRBJ2-2; no clear D gene. From germline, CDR1 is SNHLY and CDR2 FYNNEI. The ends were cut back, 0 bases at V and 8 bases at J, with 7 bases in the middle. The CDR3 covers 13 residues. Here the CDR3 DNA reads TGTGCCAGCAGTGAAGCGCGAGAGGGGGAGCTGTTTTTT. Protein sequence: CASSEAREGELFF.

This clone was recorded a few times. The V gene is TRBV5-1, the J gene TRBJ2-1, with TRBD2 identical over 14 bases. The CDR3 runs 15 residues. CDR1 and CDR2 from the germline V gene are SGHRS and YFSETQ. The J segment lost 7 bases and the V segment lost 0 bases, leaving 0 bases of the junction unmatched. The CDR3 nucleotides read TGCGCCAGCAGCTTGGGACTAGCGGGGGGGAATGAGCAGTTCTTC. This sequence encodes CASSLGLAGGNEQFF. Full variable domain (rest looked up from reference TRBV5-1 and TRBJ2-1): KAGVTQTPRYLIKTRGQQVTLSCSPISGHRSVSWYQQTPGQGLQFLFEYFSETQRNKGNFPGRFSGRQFSNSRSEMNVSTLELGDSALYLCASSLGLAGGNEQFFGPGTRLTVL.

The sample holds a few counts of this clone. J is TRBJ2-1 and V is TRBV5-8; tentative D call: TRBD1 (6 bases). Trimming stripped 1 base from V and 10 bases from J, with 9 bases between. The CDR3 length is 12 residues. Germline CDR1 is SGHTS and CDR2 is YDEGEE. Here the CDR3 DNA reads TGTGCCAGCAGCTTGATCAGGGGCGAGCAGTTCTTC. Its translation is CASSLIRGEQFF.

Only a few counts were recorded for this clone. This chain connects TRBV6-6 to TRBJ2-3; 8 bases align to TRBD2. CDR1 and CDR2 (germline): MNHNY, SVGAGI (reference sequence). Unmatched junction bases numbered 5, after V lost 4 bases and J lost 2 bases. The length of the CDR3 is 15 residues. CDR3 sequence reads: CASSSGGAPTDTQYF. Here the CDR3 DNA reads TGTGCCAGCAGTTCCGGGGGGGCCCCCACAGATACGCAGTATTTT.

This clone was counted between two and nine times. The chain is built from TRBV18 and TRBJ2-7; perhaps TRBD1 as D (6 bases). V gave up 3 bases and J gave up 4 bases, with 7 bases separating them. Germline values: CDR1 KGHSH, CDR2 LQKENI. The CDR3 has 12 amino acids. The CDR3: CASSPGQYEQYF. The DNA for the CDR3 is TGTGCCAGCTCACCCGGACAGTACGAGCAGTACTTC.

This clone has a handful of counts. V is TRBV7-6 and J is TRBJ1-6, with no clear D. The V end lost 1 base, the J end lost 9 bases, and 10 bases lay between the germline ends. Germline CDR1 is SGHVS and CDR2 is FNYEAQ. The length of the CDR3 is 14 residues. The chain's CDR3 is CASSLGLEGSPLHF. As DNA, the CDR3 is TGTGCCAGCAGCTTAGGGTTAGAGGGTTCACCCCTCCACTTT.

About this clone: The same CDR3 arises from other DNA sequences in this sample as well. V is TRBV25-1 and J is TRBJ1-1, with D unclear. CDR3 length equals 13 residues. In germline, CDR1 is MGHDK, CDR2 SYGVNS. The V end was cut by 3 bases, the J end by 5 bases, with 10 bases between. The CDR3: CASSERKSTEAFF. The CDR3 region has the DNA TGTGCCAGCAGTGAGAGGAAGAGTACTGAAGCTTTCTTT. The full variable domain, completed using reference TRBV25-1 and TRBJ1-1, is EADIYQTPRYLVIGTGKKITLECSQTMGHDKMYWYQQDPGMELHLIHYSYGVNSTEKGDLSSESTVSRIRTEHFPLTLESARPSHTSQYLCASSERKSTEAFFGQGTRLTVV.

This clone was picked up a small number of times. V gene TRBV7-2 combines with J gene TRBJ2-5; 9 bases line up with TRBD2. Per germline, CDR1 SGHTA and CDR2 FQGNSA. J lost 5 bases, V lost 5 bases, and 9 bases had no gene match. The CDR3 covers 15 residues. In DNA form, the CDR3 reads TGTGCCAGCAGCCTACAGCGGGGGGCCGCGGAGACCCAGTACTTC. It encodes CASSLQRGAAETQYF. The whole variable domain, remainder taken from reference TRBV7-2 and TRBJ2-5, is GAGVSQSPSNKVTEKGKDVELRCDPISGHTALYWYRQSLGQGLEFLIYFQGNSAPDKSGLPSDRFSAERTGGSVSTLTIQRTQQEDSAVYLCASSLQRGAAETQYFGPGTRLLVL.